This section outlines one T cell receptor beta chain sequence together with its context. This clone's antigen is unknown. No much larger clonotype is one base removed from it; base qualities were not supplied. Counted from cysteine to phenylalanine, this CDR3 has 13 amino acids. Only the CDR3 DNA is retained, 39 bases long and in frame from the first base. The germline V gene specifies ENHRY as CDR1 and SYGVKD as CDR2. The V end loses 8 bases and the J end loses 1 base, and a stretch of 11 bases separates them. The record originates from a study of OX40 agonist ivuxolimab in advanced cancers. About the investigation overall: Ivuxolimab was an agonistic, fully human IgG2 monoclonal antibody directed against OX40 (CD134), a costimulatory receptor. Three dose-escalation patients achieved partial responses, one with hepatocellular carcinoma and two with cutaneous melanoma. The paper describes the monotherapy dose-escalation part (N of about 47 patients) of the phase I trial of ivuxolimab. Patients were allowed to have had prior anti-PD-1, anti-PD-L1 or anti-CTLA-4 therapy, and approximately 40% of the dose-escalation patients had previously received checkpoint inhibitors. Peripheral TCRbeta sequencing was intended to test whether TCR sequence diversity was altered and clonal T-cell expansion was caused by ivuxolimab. Intravenous ivuxolimab was administered to patients every 2 weeks at six dose levels: 0.01, 0.1, 0.3, 1.5, 3 and 10 mg/kg. Of the approximately 54 dose-escalation patients, hepatocellular carcinoma was present in some 19, melanoma in roughly 15, renal cell carcinoma in 9 and head and neck cancer in 9. In the dose-escalation cohort, approximately 80% of patients were male, and the mean age was 60 years with a range of about 20 to 79.

The trial excluded patients who had a history of autoimmune disease or who were on systemic immunosuppression. Peripheral blood for TCR sequencing was collected from all dose cohorts at baseline, on cycle 4 day 1, and on cycle 7 day 1. Samples were obtained from an open-label, multicenter, first-in-human phase I dose-escalation trial of ivuxolimab. Adults with locally advanced or metastatic melanoma, renal cell, hepatocellular, or head and neck squamous cell carcinoma were enrolled in the trial. Before TCR sequencing, CD4+ and CD8+ T cells were separately sorted from peripheral blood. To sequence the TCRbeta CDR3 region, genomic DNA was isolated from the sorted cells. The immunoSEQ Assay was used for sequencing of TCRbeta CDR3 regions. The immuneACCESS repertoire file appears here via TCRdb, limited to in-frame rearrangements. These files lack a portion of the clones; in checked studies, under half of the deficit traces to unresolved V genes, and the cause of the others is not known. Counted in this sample were approximately 74,000 clones; roughly four fifths of them appeared once. Around 5% of the sample rests with the top ten.

The full study reports these points: At doses from 0.1 to 3.0 mg/kg, clonal expansion was seen in both CD4+ and CD8+ blood T cells between baseline and week 6. In partial responders in the 0.1-3.0 mg/kg groups, normalized peripheral clonal expansion was found to be among the lowest, especially among CD8+ T cells. After ivuxolimab, CD8+ T cells had more expanded clones than CD4+ T cells on average. Antigen specificity was not determined for the clonally expanded peripheral T cells. Low levels of normalized T-cell clonal expansion were also shown by some nonresponding patients.

The rearranged segments are TRBV10-3 and TRBJ1-1, with TRBD1 as a weak D call on 6 bases. The specimen comprised CD4+ or CD8+ T cells sorted from blood, sampled in a trial of the OX40 agonist ivuxolimab. The origin of this receptor is an adult with an advanced solid tumor such as melanoma, head and neck, liver or kidney cancer. Here is the DNA: TGTGCCATCCGAGGACAGCAGAACACTGAAGCTTTCTTT. Its protein product is CAIRGQQNTEAFF.